The entry below describes one T cell receptor beta chain. The target antigen is unknown. The V and J ends lost 3 bases and 6 bases, in that order; junction bases with no gene match: 4. The CDR3 spans 15 residues. The germline V gene has CDR1 MGHRA and CDR2 YSYEKL. This sample was included in a study of T cell repertoires in cytomegalovirus infection. Across the study: Recently identified HLA-C-restricted CMV epitopes were used, and well-studied HLA-B-restricted CMV epitopes were used as well. From public TCR beta signatures came an indication of both CMV infection and matching HLA type.

Study-wide points: CMV-specific HLA-C-restricted TCR beta clonotypes dominated the ex vivo response. Using cumulative public TCR beta family frequency, the authors identified those who carried CMV together with the relevant HLA.

MiXCR, run by TCRdb on the reads, gives a single entry per CDR3 protein. The table includes 800,000 to 950,000 distinct CDR3 sequences, approximately 32% detected once. The starting material was cultured CD8+ T cells from PBMCs, obtained from culture after CMV antigen stimulation. J is TRBJ2-1 and V is TRBV4-1; 11 bases match TRBD2. The TCR comes from a human donor in good health (CMV status not recorded). Some clones in this sample may be carry-over from other donors' samples. CDR3 bases: TGCGCCAGCAGCCACCGTACTAGCGGGGGCAATGAGCAGTTCTTC. It encodes CASSHRTSGGNEQFF.